This record concerns one TCR beta chain sequence. The antigen remains unidentified. PCR amplification relied on 60 Vbeta primers (plus 13 Jbeta primers). Clones were read by immunoSEQ multiplex PCR, and TCRdb kept only the in-frame ones, dropping some. The sample yields about 160,000 clones, over 75% seen once. The CDR3 consists of 15 residues. CDR1 is SGDLS and CDR2 is YYNGEE in the germline V gene. The germline V and J ends were trimmed by 0 bases and 2 bases, with 11 bases remaining between them. The record originates from a study of cytomegalovirus exposure and HLA in healthy donors. Points from the study as a whole: Reportedly, HLA-A and HLA-B alleles of most subjects were accurately predicted from TCR beta. Later, an analysis showed that TCR beta chains associated with HLA were more clonally expanded than others that were equally common.

This sequence was found in a man aged 35-49 years in good health and CMV-seronegative. The material sequenced was PBMCs. The chain combines TRBV9 with TRBJ1-2, with D unclear. The CDR3 nucleotides read TGTGCCAGCAGCGTAGATCCGGGAGCAAACTATGGCTACACCTTC. As protein: CASSVDPGANYGYTF.